This T cell receptor beta chain was identified in a study of T cell responses to AZD1222 COVID-19 vaccine (dated by TCRdb to about 2021). Describing the broader study: AZD1222 recipients with second doses at about 4 weeks or about 12 weeks were pooled, because spike-specific TCR depth and breadth did not differ between schedules. A total of approximately 230 trial participants underwent TCR sequencing, of whom nearly 210 received two doses of AZD1222 and about 25 received two doses of the MenACWY control vaccine. Enrollment into the trials was organized by age into subgroups of 18-55, 56-69 and 70-plus years, and those subgroups contained roughly 150, 30 and 60 TCR-sequenced participants, respectively.

A word on this clone: This clone's antigen is unknown. Base qualities are missing; no much larger clone stands one base away.

Broad study findings and their caveats: No day 14 peak-response samples were available, so repertoires were characterized only after the peak T cell response. Spike-specific TCR breadth and depth rose significantly after two AZD1222 doses compared with day 0 and with MenACWY recipients. Reportedly, almost half of the unique spike-specific TCRs recognized epitopes lying outside the regions that are mutated in the B.1.351 and B.1.1.7 variants. Participants were mostly white British and included more females than males, and it was suggested by the authors that clonal diversity may have been underestimated. Vaccine-associated CD4 TCRs spanned the whole spike protein, with dominant responses in regions 160-218 and 743-854. In the small 56-69-year group, the increase in depth fell short of significance, most likely because of low power. Conclusions about previously exposed vaccinees are limited, since just six or seven AZD1222 recipients were seropositive for SARS-CoV-2 at baseline.

The V and J ends are trimmed by 4 bases and 0 bases, leaving 17 bases between them. The CDR3 has 16 amino acids, counting the end cysteine and phenylalanine. The DNA shown is the 48-base CDR3, in frame from base 1. The germline V gene sets CDR1 to SGDLS and CDR2 to YYNGEE. The time point label, read with the paper, signifies: baseline before first vaccination. Samples from vaccinated people were obtained from the UK trials COV001 and COV002, which included a single-blind randomized controlled phase 2/3 trial of AZD1222 (ChAdOx1 nCoV-19) in healthy adults. For TCRbeta chain sequencing, PBMC samples were collected from trial participants at day 0 and at day 28 after the second dose. The CDR3 regions of human TCRbeta chains were analyzed by immunosequencing. Concerning the study's data processing: TCRs in the repertoires were matched against a reference library of SARS-CoV-2-specific TCRs that had been generated with the MIRA antigen-specificity platform. Breadth was defined as the fraction of unique TCRs that were SARS-CoV-2-associated, and depth was defined as the fraction of total T cells that were SARS-CoV-2-associated. Using the MIRA data, each spike-specific TCR was mapped to the spike region that the TCR reacts to and placed in a CD4 or CD8 class. Log10-transformed breadth and depth values were compared by one-way ANOVA with Sidak's multiple comparisons tests. Sourced from immuneACCESS, this table was stored by TCRdb with only in-frame sequences that have V and J called. A share of the clones is absent; for the studies checked, an unresolved V gene accounts for under half, and the remainder has no known explanation. V and J calls and clone size are those listed in that table; D and trimming were worked out from the DNA. In this sample the table shows 130,000 to 150,000 clones, roughly 89% of which occur a single time. 5% to 6.5% of the sample rests with the top ten.

This sequence originates from an adult in good health. The sequencing here drew on peripheral blood, taken on day 0 of AZD1222 vaccination. In this chain, TRBV9 is recombined with TRBJ2-7, with TRBD2 as a weak D call on 6 bases. The CDR3: CASSPPGAGRSYEQYF. DNA sequence: TGTGCCAGCAGCCCACCCGGGGCGGGACGCTCCTACGAGCAGTACTTC.